This T cell receptor beta chain is from a study of identifying expanded T cells in peripheral blood. Sequenced by immunoSEQ multiplex PCR; TCRdb stores in-frame clones only, minus some. The table shows tens of thousands of clones, with about 89% occurring only once. J gave up 6 bases and V 6 bases, and 13 bases lay outside the gene matches. The germline V gene encodes CDR1 LNHDA and CDR2 SQIVND (reference sequence). The CDR3 is made up of 15 amino acids. The sample consisted of blood. The clonotype originates from a person between 18 and 75 years old in good health. The V gene is TRBV19, the J gene TRBJ1-1, with 7 bases aligning to TRBD1. The CDR3 DNA follows: TGTGCCAGTAGCCCCCGAACAGGGGTTAAGTCTGAAGCTTTCTTT. It yields the protein CASSPRTGVKSEAFF.